These 30 T cell receptor beta chains share one sample of origin, sequenced in a study of blood T cell repertoires in COVID-19. TCRdb keeps only in-frame clones here, not all; method: immunoSEQ multiplex PCR. The sample holds fewer than 250,000 clones, 83% seen once. Sequencing was performed on PBMCs or T cells enriched from blood (not recorded which). The receptor source for this set is a woman aged 40 to 49 who had been exposed to COVID-19.

The CDR3 DNA reads TGTGCCAGCAATCCCGGGACAGGGTGGACTGAAGCTTTCTTT. It encodes CASNPGTGWTEAFF. The chain has TRBV2 and TRBJ1-1; TRBD1 aligns across 9 bases. The CDR3 contains 14 residues. Trimming removed 7 bases from V and 5 bases from J; junction bases left unmatched: 8. Germline CDR1 reads SNHLY; CDR2 reads FYNNEI. The variable domain in full, with the rest retrieved from reference TRBV2 and TRBJ1-1, is EPEVTQTPSHQVTQMGQEVILRCVPISNHLYFYWYRQILGQKVEFLVSFYNNEISEKSEIFDDQFSVERPDGSNFTLKIRSTKLEDSAMYFCASNPGTGWTEAFFGQGTRLTVV.

V is TRBV28 and J is TRBJ1-1; TRBD1 matches 7 bases. V gave up 9 bases and J gave up 1 base; unmatched junction bases: 5. Looked up from germline, CDR1 is MDHEN and CDR2 is SYDVKM. The CDR3 contains 13 residues. CDR3 nucleotide sequence: TGTGCCAGTCGGGACAGACAGAACACTGAAGCTTTCTTT. Its translation: CASRDRQNTEAFF.

This chain links TRBV27 with TRBJ1-4, with D maybe TRBD1 (6 bases). The CDR3 contains 14 residues. The V gene lost 4 bases and the J gene lost 3 bases, with 9 bases spanning the gap. CDR1 is MNHEY, CDR2 SMNVEV, per germline (reference sequence). The CDR3 DNA reads as TGTGCCAGCAGTTCCAGGGGCTCTAATGAAAAACTGTTTTTT. Translated, it gives CASSSRGSNEKLFF.

This sequence joins TRBV6-2 or TRBV6-3 and TRBJ1-5; 7 bases are a match to TRBD1. From germline, CDR1 is MNHEY and CDR2 SVGEGT. The CDR3 contains 17 residues. V dropped 6 bases and J dropped 7; count of bases not matched to a gene: 18. CDR3 DNA: TGTGCCAGCAGCCGGGCCCAGGACAGGAGACGAAACCAGCCCCAGCATTTT. It is translated as CASSRAQDRRRNQPQHF.

J is TRBJ1-6 and V is TRBV9; D is unresolved. The CDR3 is 14 residues long. Germline CDR1 is SGDLS and CDR2 is YYNGEE. The V end lost 0 bases, the J end lost 9 bases, and 10 bases lay between the germline ends. The CDR3 coding sequence is TGTGCCAGCAGCGTAGCCGGGGATGCTTCACCCCTCCACTTT. Its protein is CASSVAGDASPLHF.

V is TRBV12-2 and J is TRBJ2-1; the table's D gene call, TRBD1, was not cross checked with the DNA. TRBV12-2 is flagged as a pseudogene. The CDR3 loop spans 16 amino acids. CDR3 bases: TGTGCAAGTCGCCTCCCATCCGGGACAGGATACAATGAGCAGTTCTTC. Translated: CASRLPSGTGYNEQFF.

V and J are TRBV5-1 and TRBJ2-5; perhaps TRBD1 as D (6 bases). CDR3 length: 15 amino acids. The V gene's germline CDR1 is SGHRS and CDR2 YFSETQ. Trimming took off 0 bases at V and 1 base at J, with 10 bases between the two ends. CDR3 in DNA: TGCGCCAGCAGCTTGGGAGGACAGTTCCAAGAGACCCAGTACTTC. Residues: CASSLGGQFQETQYF. Full variable domain (outside the CDR3, taken from reference TRBV5-1 and TRBJ2-5): KAGVTQTPRYLIKTRGQQVTLSCSPISGHRSVSWYQQTPGQGLQFLFEYFSETQRNKGNFPGRFSGRQFSNSRSEMNVSTLELGDSALYLCASSLGGQFQETQYFGPGTRLLVL.

The chain couples TRBV6-1 to TRBJ2-1; TRBD1 matches at 12 bases. The V segment lost 3 bases and the J segment 8 bases; nucleotides outside the gene matches: 2. Germline loops: CDR1 MNHNS, CDR2 SASEGT. The CDR3 has 14 residues. DNA of the CDR3: TGTGCCAGCAGTGAGGGACAGGGGGCCGATGAGCAGTTCTTC. As protein: CASSEGQGADEQFF.

This clone was picked up one time. The chain is built from TRBV25-1 and TRBJ1-3; TRBD1 agrees at 10 bases. Germline trimming cut 7 bases from V and 1 base from J; bases unmatched to any gene: 4. This CDR3 spans 15 amino acids. Germline-derived CDR1 and CDR2 are MGHDK and SYGVNS. CDR3 residues: CASKGDRGSGNTIYF. Here the CDR3 DNA reads TGTGCCAGCAAGGGGGACAGGGGATCTGGAAACACCATATATTTT.

The rearrangement links TRBV18 to TRBJ1-5; tentatively, D is TRBD1 (5 bases). CDR1 and CDR2 (germline): KGHSH, LQKENI. The CDR3 length is 13 residues. The V end was cut by 5 bases, the J end by 4 bases, with 9 bases between. The CDR3 spells CASSAAGNQPQHF. The DNA for the CDR3 is TGTGCCAGCTCAGCGGCAGGGAATCAGCCCCAGCATTTT. Filled out from reference TRBV18 and TRBJ1-5, the complete variable domain reads NAGVMQNPRHLVRRRGQEARLRCSPMKGHSHVYWYRQLPEEGLKFMVYLQKENIIDESGMPKERFSAEFPKEGPSILRIQQVVRGDSAAYFCASSAAGNQPQHFGDGTRLSIL.

The chain is built from TRBV5-1 and TRBJ1-5; D perhaps matches TRBD1 (6 bases). Germline CDR1 and CDR2: SGHRS and YFSETQ. V shed 4 bases and J shed 4 bases, with 12 bases lying between them. CDR3 length: 14 amino acids. CDR3 loop: CASSPDSPNQPQHF. CDR3 DNA: TGCGCCAGCAGCCCGGACAGCCCGAATCAGCCCCAGCATTTT.

J is TRBJ2-1 and V is TRBV5-1; 9 bases match TRBD1. V was pared by 0 bases and J by 6 bases, with 7 bases of the junction left unmatched. The CDR3 covers 16 residues. CDR1 is SGHRS and CDR2 is YFSETQ in the germline V gene. The CDR3 here is CASSLEPGQGINEQFF. In DNA, the CDR3 is TGCGCCAGCAGCTTGGAGCCGGGACAGGGCATCAATGAGCAGTTCTTC. The variable domain in full, with the rest retrieved from reference TRBV5-1 and TRBJ2-1, is KAGVTQTPRYLIKTRGQQVTLSCSPISGHRSVSWYQQTPGQGLQFLFEYFSETQRNKGNFPGRFSGRQFSNSRSEMNVSTLELGDSALYLCASSLEPGQGINEQFFGPGTRLTVL.

The chain couples TRBV27 to TRBJ2-3; TRBD2 agrees at 12 bases. The CDR3 runs to 16 residues. The germline V gene encodes CDR1 MNHEY and CDR2 SMNVEV (reference sequence). The ends lost 5 bases at V and 5 bases at J; junction bases unmatched: 8. This CDR3 is CASSPLAGGLGDTQYF. The DNA for the CDR3 is TGTGCCAGCAGTCCTCTAGCGGGGGGGCTGGGAGATACGCAGTATTTT.

V and J are TRBV4-3 and TRBJ1-3; maybe TRBD1 (5 bases). Trimming stripped 1 base from V and 4 bases from J, with 8 bases between. The CDR3 is 14 amino acids. The germline CDR1 and CDR2 sequences are LGHNA and YSLEER. CDR3: CASSQGRGGNTIYF. CDR3 sequence (DNA): TGCGCCAGCAGCCAAGGACGGGGGGGAAACACCATATATTTT.

The sample holds a few counts of this clone. The chain is built from TRBV27 and TRBJ1-2; TRBD1 agrees at 9 bases. CDR3 length: 15 amino acids. V lost 5 bases to trimming and J lost 4 bases; unmatched junction nucleotides: 8. Germline V gives CDR1 MNHEY, CDR2 SMNVEV (reference sequence). In DNA, the CDR3 is TGTGCCAGCAGTACCCGGGACAGGGCCGTCTATGGCTACACCTTC. As protein: CASSTRDRAVYGYTF.

The genes are TRBV6-5 and TRBJ1-1; 7 positions agree with TRBD1. The germline CDR1 and CDR2 sequences are MNHEY and SVGAGI. With 4 bases clipped from V and 1 base from J, the junction kept 6 bases outside the gene matches. The CDR3 loop spans 15 amino acids. The CDR3 spells CASSWAGTANTEAFF. CDR3 bases: TGTGCCAGCAGTTGGGCCGGGACAGCGAACACTGAAGCTTTCTTT.

This rearrangement joins TRBV5-1 to TRBJ2-7; the D gene is possibly TRBD1 (5 bases). There are 12 residues in the CDR3. Looked up from germline, CDR1 is SGHRS and CDR2 is YFSETQ. Trimming stripped 4 bases from V and 3 bases from J, with 8 bases between. The CDR3 DNA sequence: TGCGCCAGCAGCCCAGGGTACTACGAGCAGTACTTC. Amino acid sequence: CASSPGYYEQYF. The variable domain in full, with the rest retrieved from reference TRBV5-1 and TRBJ2-7, is KAGVTQTPRYLIKTRGQQVTLSCSPISGHRSVSWYQQTPGQGLQFLFEYFSETQRNKGNFPGRFSGRQFSNSRSEMNVSTLELGDSALYLCASSPGYYEQYFGPGTRLTVT.

The V gene is TRBV19, the J gene TRBJ2-1; perhaps TRBD1 as D (5 bases). The germline gives CDR1 LNHDA, CDR2 SQIVND (reference sequence). This CDR3 region has 15 residues. V was pared by 2 bases and J by 10 bases, with 18 bases between. CDR3 DNA sequence: TGTGCCAGTAGTATAAGGCAGGGTTCCAATGACGAGCAGTTCTTC. As protein: CASSIRQGSNDEQFF.

The chain employs TRBV5-1 and TRBJ2-2, with D unresolved. The CDR3 covers 15 residues. Trimming shortened V by 0 bases and J by 2 bases, and 8 bases separated the two germline ends. Germline CDR1 is SGHRS and CDR2 is YFSETQ. CDR3: CASSLDIPNTGELFF. CDR3 in DNA: TGCGCCAGCAGCTTGGATATCCCTAACACCGGGGAGCTGTTTTTT. Looking up the rest from reference TRBV5-1 and TRBJ2-2 gives the full variable domain: KAGVTQTPRYLIKTRGQQVTLSCSPISGHRSVSWYQQTPGQGLQFLFEYFSETQRNKGNFPGRFSGRQFSNSRSEMNVSTLELGDSALYLCASSLDIPNTGELFFGEGSRLTVL.

J is TRBJ2-7 and V is TRBV5-1; 9 bases agree with TRBD2. V was pared by 3 bases and J by 7 bases, with 17 bases of the junction left unmatched. The CDR3 extends over 17 amino acids. The germline gives CDR1 SGHRS, CDR2 YFSETQ. The CDR3 DNA reads as TGCGCCAGCAGCTACACTACCGACCCGGGACTAGCTAGGGAGCAGTACTTC. Amino acids: CASSYTTDPGLAREQYF.

The V and J genes are TRBV9 and TRBJ1-2; 10 positions match TRBD1. Losses at the gene ends were 0 bases for V and 0 bases for J; bases not matched to a gene: 11. Germline values: CDR1 SGDLS, CDR2 YYNGEE. CDR3 size: 19 residues. The CDR3 here is CASSVEVGTGELSNYGYTF. The CDR3 nucleotides are TGTGCCAGCAGCGTAGAAGTCGGGACAGGGGAATTGTCTAACTATGGCTACACCTTC.

This chain connects TRBV12-5 to TRBJ1-1; TRBD1 aligns across 9 bases. Germline lookup yields CDR1 LGHNT and CDR2 FRNRAP. With 4 bases clipped from V and 7 bases from J, the junction kept 4 bases outside the gene matches. The CDR3 loop spans 13 amino acids. The CDR3: CASGWTGAGEAFF. CDR3 nucleotides: TGTGCTAGTGGTTGGACAGGGGCAGGTGAAGCTTTCTTT. The full variable domain, with the rest looked up from reference TRBV12-5 and TRBJ1-1, is DARVTQTPRHKVTEMGQEVTMRCQPILGHNTVFWYRQTMMQGLELLAYFRNRAPLDDSGMPKDRFSAEMPDATLATLKIQPSEPRDSAVYFCASGWTGAGEAFFGQGTRLTVV.

The genes are TRBV10-3 and TRBJ2-3; D remains ambiguous. The CDR3 has 15 residues. The V end lost 7 bases, the J end lost 2 bases, and 16 bases lay between the germline ends. Germline loops: CDR1 ENHRY, CDR2 SYGVKD. The CDR3 DNA sequence: TGTGCCATCACCTTAGCAGATCCCTTCACAGATACGCAGTATTTT. This encodes CAITLADPFTDTQYF.

The count of this clone is one. Here the CDR3 DNA reads TGCGCCAGCAGCCAACTCGAGCAGGATTCCTCCTACGAGCAGTACTTC. This translates into CASSQLEQDSSYEQYF. This rearrangement joins TRBV23-1 to TRBJ2-7; D gene unclear. TRBV23-1 is filed as an ORF, its function uncertain. V was pared by 6 bases and J by 0 bases, with 18 bases between. The CDR3 consists of 16 residues.

J is TRBJ1-5 and V is TRBV7-9; D not certain. CDR3 length equals 13 residues. The germline gives CDR1 SEHNR, CDR2 FQNEAQ (reference sequence). Trimming left V 4 bases short and J 6 bases short, with 10 bases between. In DNA, the CDR3 is TGTGCCAGCAGCTCCGACGAGGGTCAGCCCCAGCATTTT. This gives the protein CASSSDEGQPQHF.

The chain links TRBV28 to TRBJ2-1, with a possible D match to TRBD2 (7 bases). V gave up 11 bases and J gave up 5 bases, with 19 bases separating them. Germline V gene data show CDR1 as MDHEN and CDR2 as SYDVKM. There are 14 residues in the CDR3. CDR3 in DNA: TGTGCCGGGGCCCCCGGGGGGCTAAACAATGAGCAGTTCTTC. It codes for CAGAPGGLNNEQFF.

This chain links TRBV10-1 with TRBJ1-5; a possible D gene is TRBD1 (5 bases). V was trimmed by 4 bases and J by 3 bases, leaving 16 bases between them. CDR3 length equals 16 residues. Germline loops: CDR1 WNHNN, CDR2 SYGVQD (reference sequence). The CDR3 region has the DNA TGCGCCAGCAGTGGGTCCGGGGGGAAGGTCAATCAGCCCCAGCATTTT. As protein: CASSGSGGKVNQPQHF.

As to this clone: Other DNA sequences in the sample encode the same CDR3. V and J are TRBV7-9 and TRBJ1-2; D ambiguous. This CDR3 is 13 amino acids long. The V and J ends lost 5 bases and 2 bases respectively, with 9 bases between them. Germline lookup yields CDR1 SEHNR and CDR2 FQNEAQ (reference sequence). Here the CDR3 DNA reads TGTGCCAGCAGCCTCCCCGGGAACTATGGCTACACCTTC. This encodes CASSLPGNYGYTF.

This clone is a singleton in its sample. This sequence joins TRBV7-3 and TRBJ1-1; maybe TRBD1 (6 bases). The CDR3 totals 13 residues. Germline assignment: CDR1 SGHTA and CDR2 FQGTGA. Trimming left V 5 bases short and J 3 bases short, with 10 bases between. CDR3 protein: CASSPQGHTEAFF. As DNA, the CDR3 is TGTGCCAGCAGCCCGCAGGGGCACACTGAAGCTTTCTTT.

This chain connects TRBV19 to TRBJ1-5, with D possibly matching TRBD1 (6 bases). The V end lost 6 bases, the J end lost 4 bases, and 13 bases lay between the germline ends. Per the germline V gene, CDR1 is LNHDA and CDR2 is SQIVND (reference sequence). The CDR3 sequence is 14 residues long. In DNA form, the CDR3 reads TGTGCCAGTAGGACTGGACAGATTAATCAGCCCCAGCATTTT. Protein sequence: CASRTGQINQPQHF.